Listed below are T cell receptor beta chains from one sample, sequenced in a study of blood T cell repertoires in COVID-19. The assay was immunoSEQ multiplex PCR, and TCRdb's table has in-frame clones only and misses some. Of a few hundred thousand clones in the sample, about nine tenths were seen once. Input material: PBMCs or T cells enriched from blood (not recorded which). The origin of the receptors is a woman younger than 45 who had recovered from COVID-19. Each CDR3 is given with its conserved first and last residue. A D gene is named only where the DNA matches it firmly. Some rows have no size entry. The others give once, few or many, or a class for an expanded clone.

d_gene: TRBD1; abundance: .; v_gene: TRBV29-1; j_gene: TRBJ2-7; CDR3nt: TGCAGCGTTTTAGGGACAGGGGGAAACTACGAGCAGTACTTC; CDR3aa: CSVLGTGGNYEQYF
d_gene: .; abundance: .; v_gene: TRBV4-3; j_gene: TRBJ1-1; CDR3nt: TGCGCCAGCAGCCAAGAGTACAGGAACACTGAAGCTTTCTTT; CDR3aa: CASSQEYRNTEAFF
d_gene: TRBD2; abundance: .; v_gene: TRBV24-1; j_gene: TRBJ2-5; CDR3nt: TGTGCCACCAGTGATGGGAACGCGGGACTAGCGAGGGAGACCCAGTACTTC; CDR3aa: CATSDGNAGLARETQYF
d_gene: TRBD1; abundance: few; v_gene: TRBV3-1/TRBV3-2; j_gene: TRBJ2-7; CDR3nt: TGTGCCAGCAGCCGAGGGACAGCCTCCTACGAGCAGTACTTC; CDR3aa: CASSRGTASYEQYF
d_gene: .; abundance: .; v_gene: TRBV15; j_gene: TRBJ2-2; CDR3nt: TGTGCCACCAGCAGTAGCGGCGCCAACACCGGGGAGCTGTTTTTT; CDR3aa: CATSSSGANTGELFF
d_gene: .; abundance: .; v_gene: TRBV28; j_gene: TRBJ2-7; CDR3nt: TGTGCCAGCACCGGGACAACCTACGAGCAGTACTTC; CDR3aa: CASTGTTYEQYF
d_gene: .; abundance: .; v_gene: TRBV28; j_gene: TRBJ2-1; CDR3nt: TGTGCCAGCAGTTTATGGGGGGCTCAATACAATGAGCAGTTCTTC; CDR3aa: CASSLWGAQYNEQFF
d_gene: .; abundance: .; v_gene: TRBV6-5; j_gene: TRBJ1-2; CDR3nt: TGTGCCAGGATGGCCTGGGGCGCCAGCCTCTATGGCTACACCTTC; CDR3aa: CARMAWGASLYGYTF
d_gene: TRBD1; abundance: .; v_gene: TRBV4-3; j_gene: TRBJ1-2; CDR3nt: TGCGCCAGCAGCCAAGATCTTACGACAGGGGGTCCCTATGGCTACACCTTC; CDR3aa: CASSQDLTTGGPYGYTF
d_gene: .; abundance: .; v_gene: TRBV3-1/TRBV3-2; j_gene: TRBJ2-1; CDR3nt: TGTGCCAGCAGCCAGCGAGGTATCGGACTCACGCAGTTCTTC; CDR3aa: CASSQRGIGLTQFF
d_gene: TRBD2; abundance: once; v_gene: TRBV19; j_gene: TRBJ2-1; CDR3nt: TGTGCCAGTAGTATAGGGGGGACTAGAACCAATGAGCAGTTCTTC; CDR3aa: CASSIGGTRTNEQFF
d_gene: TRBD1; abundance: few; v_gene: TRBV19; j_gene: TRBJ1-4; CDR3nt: TGTGCCAGTAGCCGACAGGGACCTAATGAAAAACTGTTTTTT; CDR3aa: CASSRQGPNEKLFF
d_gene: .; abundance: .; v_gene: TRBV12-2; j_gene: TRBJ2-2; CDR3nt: TGTGCAAGTCGCTTAGAGGGACAGATATACGGGGAGCTGTTTTTT; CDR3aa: CASRLEGQIYGELFF
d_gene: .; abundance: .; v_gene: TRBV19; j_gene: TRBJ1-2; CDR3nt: TGTGCCAGTAGTCCCAGGTCTCCATTTTATGGCTACACCTTC; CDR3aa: CASSPRSPFYGYTF
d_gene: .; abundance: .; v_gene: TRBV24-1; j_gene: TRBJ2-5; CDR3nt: TGTGCCACCAGTGATTCGAGGGGAGGCCCAGAGACCCAGTACTTC; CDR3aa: CATSDSRGGPETQYF
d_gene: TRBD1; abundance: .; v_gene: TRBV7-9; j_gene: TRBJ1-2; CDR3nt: TGTGCCAGCAGCTTGGGTACGGGACAGGGGTTACTGGGTAGCTATGGCTACACCTTC; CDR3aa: CASSLGTGQGLLGSYGYTF
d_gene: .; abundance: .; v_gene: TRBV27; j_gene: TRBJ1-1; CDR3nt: TGTGCCAGCAACGACGGGGGGGGCTCATACCCCACTGAAGCTTTCTTT; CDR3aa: CASNDGGGSYPTEAFF
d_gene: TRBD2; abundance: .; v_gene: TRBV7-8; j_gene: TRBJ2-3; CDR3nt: TGTGCCAGCAGCCCAGGGACTAGCGGGAGGGCCAAAGATACGCAGTATTTT; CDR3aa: CASSPGTSGRAKDTQYF
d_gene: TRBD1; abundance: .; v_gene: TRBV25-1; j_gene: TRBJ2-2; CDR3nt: TGTGCCAGCAGTCAACAGGGGGCGATCGGGGAGCTGTTTTTT; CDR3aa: CASSQQGAIGELFF
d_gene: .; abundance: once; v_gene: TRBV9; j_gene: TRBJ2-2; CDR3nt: TGTGCCAGCAGCGTAGGTCGGGGATTGTTGACCGGGGAGCTGTTTTTT; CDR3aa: CASSVGRGLLTGELFF
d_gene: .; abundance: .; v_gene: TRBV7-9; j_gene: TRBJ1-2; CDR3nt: TGTGCCAGCAGTATATGGGAGGCTGGGGTTGGCTACACCTTC; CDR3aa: CASSIWEAGVGYTF
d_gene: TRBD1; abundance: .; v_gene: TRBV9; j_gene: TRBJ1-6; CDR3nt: TGTGCCAGCAGCGTAGCTGGGACAGAGAATTCACCCCTCCACTTT; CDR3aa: CASSVAGTENSPLHF
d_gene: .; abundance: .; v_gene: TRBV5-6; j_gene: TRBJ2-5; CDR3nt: TGTGCCAGCAGCTCGGGACTCCACCGGGAGACCCAGTACTTC; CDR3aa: CASSSGLHRETQYF
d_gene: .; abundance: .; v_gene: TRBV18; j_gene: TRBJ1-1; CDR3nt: TGTGCCAGCTCACCACTGGGCCCTGGGGGGAAGAACACTGAAGCTTTCTTT; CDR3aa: CASSPLGPGGKNTEAFF
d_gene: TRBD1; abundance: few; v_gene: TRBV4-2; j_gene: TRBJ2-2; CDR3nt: TGTGCCAGCAGCCAAGATCTCGAGGGGGCCGCCGGGGAGCTGTTTTTT; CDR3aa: CASSQDLEGAAGELFF
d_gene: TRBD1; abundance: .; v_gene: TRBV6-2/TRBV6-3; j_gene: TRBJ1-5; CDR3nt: TGTGCCAGCAGTCTTACAGGGGTCGATCGCAATCAGCCCCAGCATTTT; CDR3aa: CASSLTGVDRNQPQHF
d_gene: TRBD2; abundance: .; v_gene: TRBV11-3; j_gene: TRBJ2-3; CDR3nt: TGTGCCAGCAGCTTAAGAGCGGGAGGGTACACAGATACGCAGTATTTT; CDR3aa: CASSLRAGGYTDTQYF
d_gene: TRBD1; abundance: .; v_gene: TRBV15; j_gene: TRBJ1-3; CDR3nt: TGTGCCACCAGCTTTTTAGGACAGGGCACCTCTGGAAACACCATATATTTT; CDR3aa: CATSFLGQGTSGNTIYF
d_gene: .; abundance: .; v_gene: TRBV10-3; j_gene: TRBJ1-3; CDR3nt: TGTGCCATCAGTGAGTCGGGCAGCCGCTTGTCTGGAAACACCATATATTTT; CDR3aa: CAISESGSRLSGNTIYF
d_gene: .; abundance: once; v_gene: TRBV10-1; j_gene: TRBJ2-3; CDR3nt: TGCGCCAGCAGTGATTCACAGGGTTTGGTTACGCAGTATTTT; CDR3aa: CASSDSQGLVTQYF
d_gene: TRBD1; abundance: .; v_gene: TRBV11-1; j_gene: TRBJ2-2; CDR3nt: TGTGCCAGCAGGGGACAGGGAGCCGTGCGGACCGGGGAGCTGTTTTTT; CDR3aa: CASRGQGAVRTGELFF
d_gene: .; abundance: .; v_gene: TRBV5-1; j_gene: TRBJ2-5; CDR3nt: TGCGCCAGCAGGCGGGCATCGCAAGAGACCCAGTACTTC; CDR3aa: CASRRASQETQYF
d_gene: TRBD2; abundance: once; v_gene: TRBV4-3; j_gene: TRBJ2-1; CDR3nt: TGCGCCAGCAGCCAAGGACTAGCGGGCTCGATACGGCAGTTCTTC; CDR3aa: CASSQGLAGSIRQFF
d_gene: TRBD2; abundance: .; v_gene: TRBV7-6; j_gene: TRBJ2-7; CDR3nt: TGTGCCAGCAGCCAACTAGCGGGGGGGTCCTACGAGCAGTACTTC; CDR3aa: CASSQLAGGSYEQYF
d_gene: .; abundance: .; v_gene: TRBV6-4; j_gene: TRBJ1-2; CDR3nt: TGTGCCAGCAGTGACCGGCGGGTCTACACCTTC; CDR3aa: CASSDRRVYTF
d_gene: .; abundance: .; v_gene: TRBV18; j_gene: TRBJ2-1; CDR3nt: TGTGCCAGCTCACCAACACAGGGCAAGGTCGAGCAGTTCTTC; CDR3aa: CASSPTQGKVEQFF
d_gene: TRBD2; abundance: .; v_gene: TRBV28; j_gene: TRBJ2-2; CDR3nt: TGTGCCAGCAGTTTATTCCCTAGCGGGAACACCGGGGAGCTGTTTTTT; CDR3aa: CASSLFPSGNTGELFF
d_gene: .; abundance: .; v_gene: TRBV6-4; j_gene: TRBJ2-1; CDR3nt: TGTGCCAGCAGTGATCGGGGCAGGGGCGATGAGCAGTTCTTC; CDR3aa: CASSDRGRGDEQFF
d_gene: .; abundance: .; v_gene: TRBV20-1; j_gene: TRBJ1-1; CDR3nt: TGCAGTGCTAGTTCCCAGAAGAACACTGAAGCTTTCTTT; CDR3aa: CSASSQKNTEAFF
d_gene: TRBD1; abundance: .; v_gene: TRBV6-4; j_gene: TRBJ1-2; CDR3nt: TGTGCCGCGGGACAGAACTATGGCTACACCTTC; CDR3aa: CAAGQNYGYTF
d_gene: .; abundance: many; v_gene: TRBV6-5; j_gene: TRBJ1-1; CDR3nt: TGTGCCAGCAGTTACTCAGTTAGGAGAATGAACACTGAAGCTTTCTTT; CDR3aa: CASSYSVRRMNTEAFF
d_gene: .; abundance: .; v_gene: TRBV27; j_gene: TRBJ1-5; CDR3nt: TGTGCCAGCAGTTTAGGGTGGGGGGTCGGTCAGCCCCAGCATTTT; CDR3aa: CASSLGWGVGQPQHF
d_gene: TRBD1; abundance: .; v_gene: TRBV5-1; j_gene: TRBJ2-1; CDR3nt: TGCGCCAGCAGCCCCCGATCGACAGGGGGCCTCAATGAGCAGTTCTTC; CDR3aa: CASSPRSTGGLNEQFF
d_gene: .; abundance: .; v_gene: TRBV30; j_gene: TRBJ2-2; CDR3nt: TGTGCCTGGACCCCAAGGCAGGGCACCGGGGAGCTGTTTTTT; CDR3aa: CAWTPRQGTGELFF
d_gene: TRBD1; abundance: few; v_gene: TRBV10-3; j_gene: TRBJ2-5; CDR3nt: TGTGCCATTCAGGACAGGGGGCGCGAGACCCAGTACTTC; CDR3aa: CAIQDRGRETQYF
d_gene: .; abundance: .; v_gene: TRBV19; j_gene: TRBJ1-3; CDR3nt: TGTGCCAGTACAGGGACAACGAGAAACACCATATATTTT; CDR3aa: CASTGTTRNTIYF
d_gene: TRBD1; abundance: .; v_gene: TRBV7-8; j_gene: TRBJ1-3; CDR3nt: TGTGCCAGCAGCTTCGGGACAGGGGTATTTCTTTCTAACTCTGGAAACACCATATATTTT; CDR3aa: CASSFGTGVFLSNSGNTIYF
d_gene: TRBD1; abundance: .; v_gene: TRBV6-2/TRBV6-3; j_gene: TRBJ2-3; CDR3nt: TGTGCCAGCAGTTCCCACATAACAGGGGGATCCACAGATACGCAGTATTTT; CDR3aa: CASSSHITGGSTDTQYF
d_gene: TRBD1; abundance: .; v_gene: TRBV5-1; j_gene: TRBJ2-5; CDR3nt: TGCGCCAGCAGCACCGAGGGGGCGAGAACAGAGACCCAGTACTTC; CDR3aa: CASSTEGARTETQYF
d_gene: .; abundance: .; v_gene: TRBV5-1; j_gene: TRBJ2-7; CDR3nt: TGCGCCAGCAGCTTCTGGGGTACTAGCGAGCAGTACTTC; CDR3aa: CASSFWGTSEQYF
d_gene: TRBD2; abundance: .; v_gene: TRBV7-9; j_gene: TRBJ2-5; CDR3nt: TGTGCCAGCAGCGTTAGCGGGGGGGCGGAGACCCAGTACTTC; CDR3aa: CASSVSGGAETQYF
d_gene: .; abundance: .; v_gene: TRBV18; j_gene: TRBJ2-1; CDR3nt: TGTGCCAGCTCTGAGGATGAGCAGTTCTTC; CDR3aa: CASSEDEQFF
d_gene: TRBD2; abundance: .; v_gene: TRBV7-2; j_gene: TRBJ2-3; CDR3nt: TGTGCCAGCAGCCTGGGGACTAGCGGGAGGAGCACAGATACGCAGTATTTT; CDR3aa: CASSLGTSGRSTDTQYF
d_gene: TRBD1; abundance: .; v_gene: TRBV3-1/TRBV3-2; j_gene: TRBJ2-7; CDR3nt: TGTGCCAGCAGCCTTCTGGGCGGGACAGGACTTTCCTACGAGCAGTACTTC; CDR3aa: CASSLLGGTGLSYEQYF
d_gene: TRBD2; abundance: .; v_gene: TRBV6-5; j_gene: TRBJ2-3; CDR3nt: TGTGCCAGCAGAGACCAAGCGGGGAGCACAGATACGCAGTATTTT; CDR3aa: CASRDQAGSTDTQYF